This TCR beta chain was sequenced during a study of T cell responses to AZD1222 COVID-19 vaccine. The study, taken as a whole, reports: It was only 6 or 7 AZD1222 recipients who were seropositive at baseline. Vaccine-associated CD4 TCRs spanned spike, dominant at 160-218 and 743-854. Nearly half of the spike-specific TCRs reportedly recognize variant regions that carry no mutations.

In regard to this clone: Its antigen is undetermined.

The V gene's germline CDR1 is SGHTA and CDR2 FQGNSA. The length of the CDR3 is 18 residues. Trimming took 4 bases from V and 3 from J; bases not matched to a gene: 15. Recipients boosted at about 4 weeks or about 12 weeks are pooled. The data were produced by immunoSEQ multiplex PCR, yet TCRdb's version contains in-frame clones alone and is incomplete. The sample has approximately 50,000 clones, 60% to 80% seen once. The J gene is TRBJ1-5, the V gene TRBV7-2; 7 bases are a match to TRBD1. The source of this sequence is an adult who received the AZD1222 COVID-19 vaccine. The source was peripheral blood, collected 28 days after the second AZD1222 dose. The CDR3 DNA sequence: TGTGCCAGCAGCTCCGAAAGAAGGGACAGCTCCTACAATCAGCCCCAGCATTTT. Translating it yields CASSSERRDSSYNQPQHF.